The 6 T cell receptor beta chains listed next were all sequenced from one sample in a study of control samples from healthy donors and cancer patients. The data were produced by immunoSEQ multiplex PCR, yet TCRdb's version contains in-frame clones alone and is incomplete. The repertoire holds about 95,000 clones, with 88% as singletons. Sequencing was performed on blood. The source of these receptors is a woman in her 70s in good health.

This clone was seen a few times. DNA of the CDR3: TGTGCCAGCAGCCAACGGACCCTTACCACCTCCTACAATGAGCAGTTCTTC. Residues: CASSQRTLTTSYNEQFF. The chain combines TRBV3-1 (or the pseudogene TRBV3-2) with TRBJ2-1; D is undetermined. Trimming removed 2 bases from V and 0 bases from J, with 14 bases in between. The CDR3 loop spans 17 amino acids. Germline V gene sequence: CDR1 LGHDT, CDR2 YNNKEL (reference sequence).

This clone was detected only a few times. The rearrangement uses TRBV30 and TRBJ2-2; D gene ambiguous. CDR3 length: 13 amino acids. Germline V gene sequence: CDR1 GTSNPN, CDR2 SVGIG (reference sequence). V shed 0 bases and J shed 5 bases, with 7 bases lying between them. CDR3 in DNA: TGTGCCTGGAGTGTCGGCCGAACCGGGGAGCTGTTTTTT. It codes for CAWSVGRTGELFF. The full variable domain, its missing parts supplied by reference TRBV30 and TRBJ2-2, is SQTIHQWPATLVQPVGSPLSLECTVEGTSNPNLYWYRQAAGRGLQLLFYSVGIGQISSEVPQNLSASRPQDRQFILSSKKLLLSDSGFYLCAWSVGRTGELFFGEGSRLTVL.

This clone was counted a single time. The V gene is TRBV5-4, the J gene TRBJ1-1; no definite D call. V was trimmed by 4 bases and J by 0 bases, leaving 7 bases between them. CDR1 and CDR2 from the germline V gene are SGHNT and YYREEE (reference sequence). This CDR3 is built from 13 residues. The CDR3 reads CASSQELNTEAFF. The CDR3, as DNA: TGTGCCAGCAGCCAAGAACTGAACACTGAAGCTTTCTTT.

Concerning this clone itself: One junction end does not reproduce the germline sequence, and a read error may be involved. V and J are TRBV28 and TRBJ2-1; 9 nucleotides agree with TRBD2. The CDR3 extends over 14 amino acids. Germline CDR1 reads MDHEN; CDR2 reads SYDVKM. In nucleotides, the CDR3 is TGCGGACTAGCGAGACCGAGCTCCTACAATGAGCAGTTCTTC. This sequence encodes CGLARPSSYNEQFF.

V usage is TRBV18 and J usage is TRBJ1-2; TRBD1 matches at 8 bases. Germline V gene lookup returns CDR1 KGHSH and CDR2 LQKENI. With V trimmed by 3 bases and J by 6 bases, 3 bases remained unmatched. This CDR3 is 13 amino acids long. The CDR3 region is CASSPGRGHGYTF. The CDR3, as DNA: TGTGCCAGCTCACCGGGCAGGGGGCATGGCTACACCTTC.

This clone appeared once. The rearrangement uses TRBV19 and TRBJ1-6, with TRBD1 as a possible D gene (5 bases). CDR1 and CDR2 from the germline V gene are LNHDA and SQIVND (reference sequence). This CDR3 is 17 amino acids long. V dropped 5 bases and J dropped 0 bases, with 14 bases sitting between them. The CDR3 sequence is CASSALGGSSYNSPLHF. In nucleotides, the CDR3 is TGTGCCAGTAGTGCCCTTGGGGGGAGCTCCTATAATTCACCCCTCCACTTT.